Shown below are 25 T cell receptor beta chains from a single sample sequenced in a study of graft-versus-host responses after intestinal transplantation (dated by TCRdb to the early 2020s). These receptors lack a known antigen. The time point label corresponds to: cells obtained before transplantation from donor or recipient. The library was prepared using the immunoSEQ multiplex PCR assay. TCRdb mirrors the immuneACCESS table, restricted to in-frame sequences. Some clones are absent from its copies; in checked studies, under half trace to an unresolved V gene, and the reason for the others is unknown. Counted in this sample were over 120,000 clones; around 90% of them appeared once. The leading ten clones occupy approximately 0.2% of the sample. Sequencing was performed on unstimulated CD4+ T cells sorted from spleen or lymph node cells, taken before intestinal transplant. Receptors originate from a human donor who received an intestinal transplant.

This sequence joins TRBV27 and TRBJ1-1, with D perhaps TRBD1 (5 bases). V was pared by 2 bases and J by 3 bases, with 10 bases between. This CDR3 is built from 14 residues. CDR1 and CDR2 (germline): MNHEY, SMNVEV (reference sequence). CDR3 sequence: CASSLRGRDTEAFF. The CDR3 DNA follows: TGTGCCAGCAGTTTAAGAGGCAGGGACACTGAAGCTTTCTTT.

The DNA of the CDR3 is TGCGCCAGCAGCCCGACTAGCGGGAGGTCGTCCTACGAGCAGTACTTC. Encoded protein: CASSPTSGRSSYEQYF. The V and J genes are TRBV4-1 and TRBJ2-7; 13 bases are shared with TRBD2. Looked up from germline, CDR1 is MGHRA and CDR2 is YSYEKL. This CDR3 region has 16 residues. The ends lost 4 bases at V and 1 base at J; junction bases unmatched: 4.

CDR3 sequence reads: CASSGTGGHTEAFF. The CDR3, as DNA: TGTGCCAGTAGTGGCACAGGGGGGCACACTGAAGCTTTCTTT. The chain carries TRBV19 and TRBJ1-1, with 8 positions matching TRBD1. Germline trimming cut 5 bases from V and 3 bases from J; bases unmatched to any gene: 5. Germline CDR1 is LNHDA and CDR2 is SQIVND (reference sequence). This CDR3 comprises 14 residues.

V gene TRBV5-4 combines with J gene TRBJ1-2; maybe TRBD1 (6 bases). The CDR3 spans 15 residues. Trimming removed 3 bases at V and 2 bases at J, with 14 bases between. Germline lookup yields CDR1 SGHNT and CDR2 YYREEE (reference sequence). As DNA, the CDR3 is TGTGCCAGCAGCTCATACGCAGGGGCGAACTATGGCTACACCTTC. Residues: CASSSYAGANYGYTF.

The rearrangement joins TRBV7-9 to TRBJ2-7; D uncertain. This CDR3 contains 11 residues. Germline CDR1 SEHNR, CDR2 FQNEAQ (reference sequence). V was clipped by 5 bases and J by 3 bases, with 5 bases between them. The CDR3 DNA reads TGTGCCAGCAGCCCCCTCTACGAGCAGTACTTC. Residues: CASSPLYEQYF.

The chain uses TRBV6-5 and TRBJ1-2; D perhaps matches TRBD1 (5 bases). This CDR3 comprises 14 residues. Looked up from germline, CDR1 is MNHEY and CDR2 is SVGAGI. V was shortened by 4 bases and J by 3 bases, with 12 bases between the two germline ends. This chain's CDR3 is CASSLEGLDYGYTF. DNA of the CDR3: TGTGCCAGCAGTTTGGAGGGGCTTGACTATGGCTACACCTTC.

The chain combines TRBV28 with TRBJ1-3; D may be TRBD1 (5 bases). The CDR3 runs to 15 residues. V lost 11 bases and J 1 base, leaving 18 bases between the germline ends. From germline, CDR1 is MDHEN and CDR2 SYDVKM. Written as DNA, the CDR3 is TGTGCCGGGCGTTCATCGGGGGGGTCTGGAAACACCATATATTTT. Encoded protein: CAGRSSGGSGNTIYF.

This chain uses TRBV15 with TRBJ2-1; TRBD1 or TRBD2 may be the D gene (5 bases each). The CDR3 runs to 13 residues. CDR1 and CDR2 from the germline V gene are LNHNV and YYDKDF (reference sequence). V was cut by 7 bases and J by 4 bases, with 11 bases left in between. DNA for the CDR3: TGTGCCACCACCGGGACCGGATACAATGAGCAGTTCTTC. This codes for CATTGTGYNEQFF.

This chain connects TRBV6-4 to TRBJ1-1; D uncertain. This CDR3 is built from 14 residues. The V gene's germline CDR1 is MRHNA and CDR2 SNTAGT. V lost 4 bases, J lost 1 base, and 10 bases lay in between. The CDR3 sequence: CASSAQDGNTEAFF. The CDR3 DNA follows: TGTGCCAGCAGTGCCCAAGACGGGAACACTGAAGCTTTCTTT.

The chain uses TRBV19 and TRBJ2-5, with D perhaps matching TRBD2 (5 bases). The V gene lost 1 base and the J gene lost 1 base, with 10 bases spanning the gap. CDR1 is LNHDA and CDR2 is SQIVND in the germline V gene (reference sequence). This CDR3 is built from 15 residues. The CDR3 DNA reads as TGTGCCAGTAGTATAGGAGGCAGCGGCCAAGAGACCCAGTACTTC. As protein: CASSIGGSGQETQYF.

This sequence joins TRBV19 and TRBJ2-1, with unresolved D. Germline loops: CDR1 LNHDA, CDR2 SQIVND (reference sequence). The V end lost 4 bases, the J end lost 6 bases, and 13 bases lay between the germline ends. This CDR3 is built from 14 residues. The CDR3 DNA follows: TGTGCCAGTAGTACCCCGGCACAGACCAATGAGCAGTTCTTC. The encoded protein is CASSTPAQTNEQFF.

This CDR3 reads CASSPTMGDTQYF. The CDR3 DNA reads TGTGCCAGCAGCCCGACGATGGGGGATACGCAGTATTTT. The genes are TRBV27 and TRBJ2-3; D gene uncertain. V was pared by 6 bases and J by 6 bases, with 13 bases between. Germline V CDR1 and CDR2: MNHEY, SMNVEV (reference sequence). This CDR3 contains 13 residues.

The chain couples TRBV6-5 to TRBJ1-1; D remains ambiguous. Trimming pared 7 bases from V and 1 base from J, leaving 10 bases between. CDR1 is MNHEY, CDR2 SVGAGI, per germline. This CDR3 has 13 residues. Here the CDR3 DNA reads TGTGCCAGCACCGCTCCCCCGAACACTGAAGCTTTCTTT. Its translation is CASTAPPNTEAFF.

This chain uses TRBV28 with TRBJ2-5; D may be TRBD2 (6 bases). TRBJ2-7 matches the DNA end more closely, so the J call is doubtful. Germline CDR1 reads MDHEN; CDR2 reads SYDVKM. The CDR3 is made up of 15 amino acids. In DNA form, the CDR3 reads TGTGCCAGCAGTTTCCGACGGGGGAGCTCCTACGAGCAGTACTTC. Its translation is CASSFRRGSSYEQYF.

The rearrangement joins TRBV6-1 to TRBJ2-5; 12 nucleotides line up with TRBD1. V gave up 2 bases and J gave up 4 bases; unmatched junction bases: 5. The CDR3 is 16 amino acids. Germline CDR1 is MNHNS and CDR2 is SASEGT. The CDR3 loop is CASSERWDRGLETQYF. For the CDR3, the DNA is TGTGCCAGCAGTGAACGGTGGGACAGGGGGCTAGAGACCCAGTACTTC.

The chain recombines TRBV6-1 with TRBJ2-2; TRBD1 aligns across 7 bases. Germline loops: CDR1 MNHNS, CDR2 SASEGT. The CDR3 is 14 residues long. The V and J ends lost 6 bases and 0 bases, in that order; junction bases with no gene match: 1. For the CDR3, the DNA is TGTGCCAGCAGGAGGGGGCCGAACACCGGGGAGCTGTTTTTT. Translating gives CASRRGPNTGELFF.

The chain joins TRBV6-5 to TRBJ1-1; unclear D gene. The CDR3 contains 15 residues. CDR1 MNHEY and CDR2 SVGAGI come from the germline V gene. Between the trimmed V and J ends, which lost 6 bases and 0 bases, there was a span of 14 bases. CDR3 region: CASSLSGLMNTEAFF. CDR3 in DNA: TGTGCCAGCAGCTTGTCCGGCCTTATGAACACTGAAGCTTTCTTT.

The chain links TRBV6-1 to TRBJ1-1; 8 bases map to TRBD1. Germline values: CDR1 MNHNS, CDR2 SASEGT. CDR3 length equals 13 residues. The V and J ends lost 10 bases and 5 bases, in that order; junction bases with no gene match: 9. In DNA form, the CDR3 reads TGTGCCATGAGGGACAGGTTGGGAACTGAAGCTTTCTTT. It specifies CAMRDRLGTEAFF.

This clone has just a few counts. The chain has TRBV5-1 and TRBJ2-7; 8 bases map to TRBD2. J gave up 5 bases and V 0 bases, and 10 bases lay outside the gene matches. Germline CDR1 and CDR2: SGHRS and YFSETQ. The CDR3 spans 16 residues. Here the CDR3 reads CASSLELAGLRDEQYF. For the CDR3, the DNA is TGCGCCAGCAGCTTGGAGCTAGCGGGCCTTCGGGACGAGCAGTACTTC.

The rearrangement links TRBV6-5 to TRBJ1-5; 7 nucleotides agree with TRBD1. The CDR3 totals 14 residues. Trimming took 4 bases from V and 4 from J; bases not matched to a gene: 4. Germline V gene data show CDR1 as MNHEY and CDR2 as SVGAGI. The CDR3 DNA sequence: TGTGCCAGCAGTTCCCAGGGGGGTAATCAGCCCCAGCATTTT. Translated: CASSSQGGNQPQHF.

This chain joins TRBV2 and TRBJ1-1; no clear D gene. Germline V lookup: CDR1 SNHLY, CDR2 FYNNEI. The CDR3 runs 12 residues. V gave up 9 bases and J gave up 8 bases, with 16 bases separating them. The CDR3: CARGWGTAEAFF. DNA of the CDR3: TGTGCCAGGGGGTGGGGAACAGCGGAAGCTTTCTTT.

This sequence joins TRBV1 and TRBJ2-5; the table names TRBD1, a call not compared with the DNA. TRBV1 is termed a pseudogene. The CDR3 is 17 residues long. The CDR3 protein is CTSTPTKGQLDQETQYF. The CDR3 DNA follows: TGCACCAGCACCCCAACCAAGGGACAGTTGGACCAAGAGACCCAGTACTTC.

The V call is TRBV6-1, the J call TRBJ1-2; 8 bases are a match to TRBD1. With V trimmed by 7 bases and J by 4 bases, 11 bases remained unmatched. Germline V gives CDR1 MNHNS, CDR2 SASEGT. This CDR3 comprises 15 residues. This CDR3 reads CASTRTGKDLYGYTF. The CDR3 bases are TGTGCCAGCACTCGGACAGGGAAAGACCTCTATGGCTACACCTTC.

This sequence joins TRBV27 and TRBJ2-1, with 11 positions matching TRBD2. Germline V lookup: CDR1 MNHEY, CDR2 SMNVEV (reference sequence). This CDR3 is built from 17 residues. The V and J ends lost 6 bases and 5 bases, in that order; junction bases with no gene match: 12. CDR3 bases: TGTGCCAGCAGGGACATAGCGGGAGGGCCGAAGAACAATGAGCAGTTCTTC. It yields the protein CASRDIAGGPKNNEQFF.

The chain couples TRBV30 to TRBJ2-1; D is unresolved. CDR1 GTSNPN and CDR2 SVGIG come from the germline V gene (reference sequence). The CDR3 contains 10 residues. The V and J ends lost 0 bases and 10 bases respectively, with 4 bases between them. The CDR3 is CAWSVGEQFF. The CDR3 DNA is TGTGCCTGGAGTGTAGGCGAGCAGTTCTTC.